These 26 T cell receptor beta chains were all obtained from the same sample, sequenced in a study of cytomegalovirus exposure and HLA in healthy donors. PCR was performed using 60 Vbeta and 13 Jbeta primers. Method: immunoSEQ multiplex PCR; TCRdb's copy keeps in-frame clones and lacks some. The sample contains 150,000 to 200,000 clones, around two thirds of which appear only once. Sequenced material: PBMCs. These receptors were obtained from a man between 45 and 60 years old in good health and CMV-seronegative.

This chain connects TRBV12-5 to TRBJ2-3, with D perhaps TRBD1 (6 bases). The CDR3 totals 14 residues. V dropped 7 bases and J dropped 0 bases, with 11 bases sitting between them. The germline gives CDR1 LGHNT, CDR2 FRNRAP. CDR3 coding DNA: TGTGCTAGTGCCCAGGGGCTGAGCACAGATACGCAGTATTTT. Amino acids: CASAQGLSTDTQYF.

This clone was recorded once. The rearrangement links TRBV11-2 to TRBJ1-3; D is unclear. The CDR3 runs to 13 residues. Trimming removed 3 bases at V and 3 bases at J, with 6 bases between. Germline CDR1 reads SGHAT; CDR2 reads FQNNGV. The DNA for the CDR3 is TGTGCCAGCAGCTTCCGGGGTGGAAACACCATATATTTT. Protein product: CASSFRGGNTIYF.

This clone was seen only a few times. This rearrangement joins TRBV6-1 to TRBJ2-3; 10 bases agree with TRBD1. This CDR3 is built from 17 residues. V shed 2 bases, J shed 3 bases, and the junction held 8 bases outside the gene matches. Germline loops: CDR1 MNHNS, CDR2 SASEGT. The CDR3 spells CASSERKGQGWTDTQYF. Written as DNA, the CDR3 is TGTGCCAGCAGTGAAAGAAAGGGACAGGGGTGGACAGATACGCAGTATTTT.

The V call is TRBV29-1, the J call TRBJ2-1, with 7 bases fitting TRBD2. V dropped 0 bases and J dropped 0; count of bases not matched to a gene: 8. The germline V gene encodes CDR1 SQVTM and CDR2 ANQGSEA. The CDR3 is made up of 17 amino acids. The CDR3 DNA follows: TGCAGCGTTGAAGATCTCGAAGCGGGGAGCTCCTACAATGAGCAGTTCTTC. Encoded protein: CSVEDLEAGSSYNEQFF.

The rearrangement uses TRBV6-5 and TRBJ1-3; D uncertain. Looked up from germline, CDR1 is MNHEY and CDR2 is SVGAGI. Trimming removed 5 bases from V and 0 bases from J, with 8 bases in between. CDR3 length equals 14 residues. The CDR3 protein is CASSLSVSGNTIYF. The CDR3 DNA sequence: TGTGCCAGCAGTCTTAGTGTCTCTGGAAACACCATATATTTT.

The chain uses TRBV7-7 and TRBJ2-1, with D possibly being TRBD2 (5 bases). With 5 bases removed from V and 0 bases from J, the gap between germline ends came to 20 bases. Germline CDR1 SSHAT, CDR2 FNYEAQ (reference sequence). The CDR3 is 18 residues long. The CDR3 here is CASSLSPSGLSSYNEQFF. The DNA for the CDR3 is TGTGCCAGCAGCCTCTCACCGTCCGGACTTAGCTCCTACAATGAGCAGTTCTTC.

The rearrangement joins TRBV11-2 to TRBJ2-7; 9 bases fit TRBD1. This CDR3 is 15 amino acids long. Germline trimming cut 1 base from V and 2 bases from J; bases unmatched to any gene: 3. Germline V CDR1 and CDR2: SGHAT, FQNNGV. The CDR3 coding sequence is TGTGCCAGCAGCTTAGCTTGGGACAGGGCCTACGAGCAGTACTTC. As protein: CASSLAWDRAYEQYF.

This clone was observed a handful of times. The rearrangement uses TRBV5-1 and TRBJ2-7; 11 bases match TRBD1. J gave up 9 bases and V 0 bases, and 17 bases lay outside the gene matches. The CDR3 is 18 residues long. Looked up from germline, CDR1 is SGHRS and CDR2 is YFSETQ. The CDR3 region is CASSLGTGGTSPSSGQYF. The CDR3 nucleotides read TGCGCCAGCAGCTTGGGGACAGGGGGCACCAGCCCCTCTAGCGGGCAGTACTTC.

The V and J genes are TRBV11-2 and TRBJ2-3; the match to TRBD2 covers 7 bases. CDR3 length: 17 residues. Germline CDR1 is SGHAT and CDR2 is FQNNGV. Trimming removed 0 bases from V and 1 base from J; junction bases left unmatched: 7. The CDR3 sequence: CASSLDVGLSGTDTQYF. CDR3 sequence (DNA): TGTGCCAGCAGCTTAGATGTGGGACTATCAGGCACAGATACGCAGTATTTT.

The J gene is TRBJ2-1, the V gene TRBV6-5, with 7 bases aligning to TRBD2. Unmatched junction bases numbered 8, after V lost 0 bases and J lost 9 bases. The CDR3 has 15 amino acids. Per the germline V gene, CDR1 is MNHEY and CDR2 is SVGAGI. The CDR3 region is CASSYSTKGRGEQFF. The CDR3 DNA reads TGTGCCAGCAGTTACTCGACGAAGGGGAGGGGTGAGCAGTTCTTC.

There are a few counts of this clone. The chain couples TRBV6-5 to TRBJ1-2; TRBD1 matches 7 bases. CDR3 length equals 11 residues. J was trimmed by 5 bases and V by 8 bases; bases with no gene match: 2. Per the germline V gene, CDR1 is MNHEY and CDR2 is SVGAGI. The CDR3 protein is CASGTVYGYTF. The CDR3 DNA sequence: TGTGCCAGCGGGACAGTTTATGGCTACACCTTC.

The chain uses TRBV25-1 and TRBJ2-7; TRBD2 is a possible D gene (5 bases). Deletions cut 4 bases from V and 0 bases from J, with 13 bases between. The CDR3 is 15 amino acids. Germline loops: CDR1 MGHDK, CDR2 SYGVNS. The CDR3 DNA reads TGTGCCAGCAGTGGAGGGCTTGTAAGCTCCTACGAGCAGTACTTC. The encoded protein is CASSGGLVSSYEQYF.

The sample holds one count of this clone. The rearrangement links TRBV27 to TRBJ2-7; TRBD1 matches 10 bases. The CDR3 runs to 14 residues. In germline, CDR1 is MNHEY, CDR2 SMNVEV (reference sequence). With V trimmed by 3 bases and J by 5 bases, 4 bases remained unmatched. The CDR3 loop is CASSLWTGGDEQYF. DNA for the CDR3: TGTGCCAGCAGTTTGTGGACAGGGGGGGACGAGCAGTACTTC.

The chain combines TRBV19 with TRBJ2-6; a possible D gene is TRBD1 (6 bases). V gave up 2 bases and J gave up 4 bases, with 9 bases separating them. Germline assignment: CDR1 LNHDA and CDR2 SQIVND (reference sequence). This CDR3 has 15 amino acids. CDR3 residues: CASSITGLGANVLTF. In DNA, the CDR3 is TGTGCCAGTAGTATAACAGGGCTCGGGGCCAACGTCCTGACTTTC.

This clone came up a few times. This rearrangement joins TRBV2 to TRBJ2-2; 8 bases match TRBD2. The CDR3 has 13 residues. CDR1 is SNHLY, CDR2 FYNNEI, per germline. V shed 7 bases and J 6 bases; nucleotides not matched to a gene: 4. For the CDR3, the DNA is TGTGCCAGCATCCGGACTAGCCCCGGGGAGCTGTTTTTT. As protein: CASIRTSPGELFF. Full variable domain (outside the CDR3, taken from reference TRBV2 and TRBJ2-2): EPEVTQTPSHQVTQMGQEVILRCVPISNHLYFYWYRQILGQKVEFLVSFYNNEISEKSEIFDDQFSVERPDGSNFTLKIRSTKLEDSAMYFCASIRTSPGELFFGEGSRLTVL.

The V call is TRBV5-6, the J call TRBJ1-1; 9 bases fit TRBD1. Germline V gene lookup returns CDR1 SGHDT and CDR2 YYEEEE. The CDR3 covers 15 residues. The trim removed 0 bases at V and 6 bases at J, leaving 6 bases unmatched. The DNA for the CDR3 is TGTGCCAGCAGCTTGGCAGGGGACAGGGCGGCTGAAGCTTTCTTT. This gives the protein CASSLAGDRAAEAFF.

CDR3 sequence reads: CASSAQGAGTEAFF. DNA of the CDR3: TGTGCCAGTAGTGCTCAGGGGGCAGGGACTGAAGCTTTCTTT. This chain uses TRBV19 with TRBJ1-1, with 8 bases matching TRBD1. Germline CDR1 reads LNHDA; CDR2 reads SQIVND (reference sequence). The CDR3 has 14 amino acids. The trim removed 5 bases at V and 5 bases at J, leaving 7 bases unmatched. Full variable domain (missing parts from reference TRBV19 and TRBJ1-1): DGGITQSPKYLFRKEGQNVTLSCEQNLNHDAMYWYRQDPGQGLRLIYYSQIVNDFQKGDIAEGYSVSREKKESFPLTVTSAQKNPTAFYLCASSAQGAGTEAFFGQGTRLTVV.

V usage is TRBV2 and J usage is TRBJ2-7; the D is unclear. V shed 7 bases and J shed 1 base, with 14 bases lying between them. This CDR3 comprises 14 residues. Germline V lookup: CDR1 SNHLY, CDR2 FYNNEI. CDR3 in amino acids: CASTSTQVSYEQYF. The DNA of the CDR3 is TGTGCCAGCACCTCTACTCAGGTTTCCTACGAGCAGTACTTC.

V is TRBV28 and J is TRBJ2-7; 11 positions agree with TRBD1. This CDR3 region has 15 residues. Germline trimming cut 6 bases from V and 7 bases from J; bases unmatched to any gene: 11. The V gene's germline CDR1 is MDHEN and CDR2 SYDVKM. The CDR3 sequence: CASRIGQGARTEQYF. Written as DNA, the CDR3 is TGTGCCAGCAGAATCGGACAGGGGGCGCGGACTGAGCAGTACTTC.

This clone was counted many times. The V gene is TRBV6-6, the J gene TRBJ1-3, with D perhaps TRBD1 (6 bases). CDR1 and CDR2 from the germline V gene are MNHNY and SVGAGI (reference sequence). The CDR3 is 15 amino acids. V shed 2 bases and J shed 4 bases, with 12 bases lying between them. The CDR3 reads CASSYGGAGGNTIYF. The CDR3 DNA reads as TGTGCCAGCAGTTACGGGGGGGCCGGCGGAAACACCATATATTTT.

This chain's CDR3 is CASSLISGEQYF. CDR3 DNA: TGTGCCAGCAGCTTAATATCGGGGGAGCAGTACTTC. The chain links TRBV7-8 to TRBJ2-7, with TRBD2 as a possible D gene (5 bases). Germline loops: CDR1 SGHVS, CDR2 FQNEAQ. This CDR3 comprises 12 residues. V dropped 2 bases and J dropped 7 bases, with 9 bases sitting between them.

The chain links TRBV5-1 to TRBJ2-2; no clear D gene. This CDR3 is built from 16 residues. CDR1 is SGHRS, CDR2 YFSETQ, per germline. V was pared by 1 base and J by 1 base, with 11 bases between. In nucleotides, the CDR3 is TGCGCCAGCAGCTTGCTTCCCGGTTTGAACACCGGGGAGCTGTTTTTT. It translates to CASSLLPGLNTGELFF.

The chain is built from TRBV7-8 and TRBJ2-1; D is unresolved. Germline-derived CDR1 and CDR2 are SGHVS and FQNEAQ. The V end was cut by 5 bases, the J end by 6 bases, with 14 bases between. The CDR3 length is 14 residues. The CDR3 reads CASSLGQKRNEQFF. In DNA form, the CDR3 reads TGTGCCAGCAGCCTCGGTCAGAAGCGCAATGAGCAGTTCTTC.

In this sample, this clone turned up a few times. This rearrangement joins TRBV4-3 to TRBJ2-7, with 9 positions matching TRBD1. V lost 2 bases, J lost 2 bases, and 7 bases stayed unmatched. CDR3 length: 16 amino acids. Germline CDR1 LGHNA, CDR2 YSLEER. CDR3 coding DNA: TGCGCCAGCAGCCAAACCTCGGGACAGGGTACCTACGAGCAGTACTTC. Translated: CASSQTSGQGTYEQYF.

V gene TRBV7-9 combines with J gene TRBJ1-1, with D tentatively TRBD1 (6 bases). Trimming removed 5 bases at V and 1 base at J, with 14 bases between. Per germline, CDR1 SEHNR and CDR2 FQNEAQ (reference sequence). The CDR3 sequence is 15 residues long. The CDR3 DNA is TGTGCCAGCAGCGCGACCGGGACACCGAACACTGAAGCTTTCTTT. Amino acid sequence: CASSATGTPNTEAFF.

This clone was counted a few times. J is TRBJ1-3 and V is TRBV6-5; TRBD1 agrees at 7 bases. This CDR3 has 15 residues. Germline-derived CDR1 and CDR2 are MNHEY and SVGAGI. After removal of 2 bases from V and 0 bases from J, the junction contained 1 base not matched to a gene. This chain's CDR3 is CASSYRGPSGNTIYF. CDR3 bases: TGTGCCAGCAGTTACAGGGGGCCCTCTGGAAACACCATATATTTT.